This record looks at one T cell receptor (beta chain) sequence and its context. What it recognizes is unknown. The data were obtained in a study of PD-1 blockade in classical Hodgkin lymphoma. Study-wide background: Intravenous nivolumab at 3 mg/kg was given to patients every 2 weeks. Overall study findings and caveats: Complete responders had baseline diversity similar to newly diagnosed patients. The causes of the repertoire differences, possibly disease activity or prior therapy, remain undefined. Some patients started nivolumab under 1 year after ASCT, and they were excluded.

Germline loops: CDR1 SGHVS, CDR2 FNYEAQ. Trimming removed 1 base from V and 4 bases from J; junction bases left unmatched: 3. This CDR3 is 14 amino acids long. Brentuximab vedotin exposure varied among the patients, all of whom had relapsed after autologous stem cell transplantation. Assay: immunoSEQ multiplex PCR; the TCRdb copy retains only in-frame clones and omits some. The sample has 1,500 to 2,500 clones; more than 80% are singletons. Sequences were derived from peripheral blood mononuclear cells (PBMCs), sampled at baseline. The origin of this receptor is a human donor with classical Hodgkin lymphoma. This chain links TRBV7-6 with TRBJ1-1, with 7 bases fitting TRBD1. CDR3 region: CASSLEGATTEAFF. As DNA, the CDR3 is TGTGCCAGCAGCTTAGAGGGGGCCACCACTGAAGCTTTCTTT. Complete variable domain (other parts from reference TRBV7-6 and TRBJ1-1): GAGVSQSPRYKVTKRGQDVALRCDPISGHVSLYWYRQALGQGPEFLTYFNYEAQQDKSGLPNDRFSAERPEGSISTLTIQRTEQRDSAMYRCASSLEGATTEAFFGQGTRLTVV.